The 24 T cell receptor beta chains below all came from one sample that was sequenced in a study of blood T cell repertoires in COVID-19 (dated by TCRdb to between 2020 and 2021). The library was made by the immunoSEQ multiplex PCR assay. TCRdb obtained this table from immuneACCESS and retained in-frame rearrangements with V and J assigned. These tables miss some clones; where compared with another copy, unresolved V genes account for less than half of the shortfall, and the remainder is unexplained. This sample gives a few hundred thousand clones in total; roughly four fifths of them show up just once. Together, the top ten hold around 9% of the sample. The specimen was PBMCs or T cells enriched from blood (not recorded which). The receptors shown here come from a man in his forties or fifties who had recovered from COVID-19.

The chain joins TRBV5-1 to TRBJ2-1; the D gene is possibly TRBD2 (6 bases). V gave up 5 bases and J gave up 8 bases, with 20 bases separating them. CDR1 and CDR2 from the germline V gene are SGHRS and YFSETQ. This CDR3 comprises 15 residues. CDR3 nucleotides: TGCGCCAGCAGTCCTCCGGGACTTATGGGCCATGAGCAGTTCTTC. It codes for CASSPPGLMGHEQFF.

This CDR3 is CASSGESTDSLYSNQPQHF. CDR3 in DNA: TGTGCCAGCAGTGGCGAATCGACGGACTCCCTTTATAGCAATCAGCCCCAGCATTTT. The chain links TRBV2 to TRBJ1-5; D gene uncertain. V was cut by 4 bases and J by 0 bases, with 22 bases left in between. The germline gives CDR1 SNHLY, CDR2 FYNNEI. CDR3 length: 19 amino acids.

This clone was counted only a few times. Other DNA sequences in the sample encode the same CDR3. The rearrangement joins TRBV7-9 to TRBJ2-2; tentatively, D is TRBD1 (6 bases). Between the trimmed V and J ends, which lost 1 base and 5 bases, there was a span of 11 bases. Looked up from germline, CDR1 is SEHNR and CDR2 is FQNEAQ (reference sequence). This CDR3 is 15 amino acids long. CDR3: CASSLGGRGTGELFF. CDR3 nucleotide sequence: TGTGCCAGCAGCTTAGGGGGGCGCGGGACCGGGGAGCTGTTTTTT. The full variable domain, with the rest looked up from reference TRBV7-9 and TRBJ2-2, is DTGVSQNPRHKITKRGQNVTFRCDPISEHNRLYWYRQTLGQGPEFLTYFQNEAQLEKSRLLSDRFSAERPKGSFSTLEIQRTEQGDSAMYLCASSLGGRGTGELFFGEGSRLTVL.

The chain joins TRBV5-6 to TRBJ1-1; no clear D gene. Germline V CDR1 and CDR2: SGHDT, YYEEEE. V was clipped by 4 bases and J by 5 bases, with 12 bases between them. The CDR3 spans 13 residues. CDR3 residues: CASSGMRRTEAFF. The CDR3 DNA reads TGTGCCAGCAGCGGCATGCGGAGGACTGAAGCTTTCTTT.

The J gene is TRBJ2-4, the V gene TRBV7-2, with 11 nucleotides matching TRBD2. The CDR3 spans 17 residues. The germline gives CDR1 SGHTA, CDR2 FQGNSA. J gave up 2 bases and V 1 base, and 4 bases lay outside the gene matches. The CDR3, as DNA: TGTGCCAGCAGCTTAGACGGGACTAGCGGAACCAAAAACATTCAGTACTTC. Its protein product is CASSLDGTSGTKNIQYF.

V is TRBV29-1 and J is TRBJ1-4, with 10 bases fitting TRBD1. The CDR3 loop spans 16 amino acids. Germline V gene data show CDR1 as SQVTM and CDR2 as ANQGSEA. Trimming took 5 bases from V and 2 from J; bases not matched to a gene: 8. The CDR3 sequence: CSVRDRGPHTNEKLFF. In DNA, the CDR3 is TGCAGCGTTAGAGACAGGGGGCCCCATACTAATGAAAAACTGTTTTTT.

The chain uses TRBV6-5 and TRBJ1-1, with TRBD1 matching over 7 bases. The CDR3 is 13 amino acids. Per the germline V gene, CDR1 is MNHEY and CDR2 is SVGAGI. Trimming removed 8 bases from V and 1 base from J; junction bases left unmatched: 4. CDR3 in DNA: TGTGCCAGCCGACAGGGACAGAACACTGAAGCTTTCTTT. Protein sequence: CASRQGQNTEAFF.

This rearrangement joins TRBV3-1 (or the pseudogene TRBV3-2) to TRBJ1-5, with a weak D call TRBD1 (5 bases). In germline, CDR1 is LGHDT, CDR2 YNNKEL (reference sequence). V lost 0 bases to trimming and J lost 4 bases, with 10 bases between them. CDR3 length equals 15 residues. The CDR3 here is CASSQDLGGNQPQHF. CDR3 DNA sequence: TGTGCCAGCAGCCAAGATTTGGGGGGGAATCAGCCCCAGCATTTT.

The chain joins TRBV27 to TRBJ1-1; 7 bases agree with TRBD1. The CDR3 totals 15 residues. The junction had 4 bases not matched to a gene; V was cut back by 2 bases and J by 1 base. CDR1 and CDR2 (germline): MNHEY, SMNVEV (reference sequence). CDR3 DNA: TGTGCCAGCAGTTTAAAAAGGACAGGGAACACTGAAGCTTTCTTT. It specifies CASSLKRTGNTEAFF.

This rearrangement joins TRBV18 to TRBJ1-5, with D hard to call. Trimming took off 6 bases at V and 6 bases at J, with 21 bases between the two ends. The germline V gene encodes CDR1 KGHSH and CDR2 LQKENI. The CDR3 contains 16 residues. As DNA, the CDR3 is TGTGCCAGCTCCACCATGGGAGGACCCGGGCTTCAGCCCCAGCATTTT. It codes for CASSTMGGPGLQPQHF.

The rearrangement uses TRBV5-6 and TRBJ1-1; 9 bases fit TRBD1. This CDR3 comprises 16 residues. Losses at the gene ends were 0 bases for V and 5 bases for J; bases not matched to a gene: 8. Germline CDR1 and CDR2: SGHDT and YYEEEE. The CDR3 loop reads CASSLDGQGSGTEAFF. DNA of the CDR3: TGTGCCAGCAGCTTGGATGGACAGGGGTCGGGGACTGAAGCTTTCTTT.

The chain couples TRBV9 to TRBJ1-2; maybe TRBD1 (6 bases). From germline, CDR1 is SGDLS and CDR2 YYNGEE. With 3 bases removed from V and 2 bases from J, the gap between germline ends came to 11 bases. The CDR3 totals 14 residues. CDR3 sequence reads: CASSGTTGNYGYTF. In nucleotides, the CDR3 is TGTGCCAGCAGCGGAACGACAGGCAACTATGGCTACACCTTC.

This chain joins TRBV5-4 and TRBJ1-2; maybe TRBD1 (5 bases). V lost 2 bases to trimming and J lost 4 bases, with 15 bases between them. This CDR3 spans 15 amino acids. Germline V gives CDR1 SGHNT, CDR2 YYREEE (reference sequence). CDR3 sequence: CASSLPQTGFYGYTF. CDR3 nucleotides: TGTGCCAGCAGCTTACCTCAAACAGGCTTCTATGGCTACACCTTC.

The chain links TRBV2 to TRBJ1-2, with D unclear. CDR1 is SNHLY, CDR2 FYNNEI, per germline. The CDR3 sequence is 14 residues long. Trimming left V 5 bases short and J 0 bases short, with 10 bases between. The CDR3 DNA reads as TGTGCCAGCAGTACCTTCGGGACTAACTATGGCTACACCTTC. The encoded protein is CASSTFGTNYGYTF.

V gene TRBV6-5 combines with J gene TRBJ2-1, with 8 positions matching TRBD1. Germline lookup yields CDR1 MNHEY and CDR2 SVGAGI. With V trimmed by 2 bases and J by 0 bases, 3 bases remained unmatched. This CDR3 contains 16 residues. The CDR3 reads CASSYRQGSSYNEQFF. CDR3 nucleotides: TGTGCCAGCAGTTACCGACAGGGGAGCTCCTACAATGAGCAGTTCTTC.

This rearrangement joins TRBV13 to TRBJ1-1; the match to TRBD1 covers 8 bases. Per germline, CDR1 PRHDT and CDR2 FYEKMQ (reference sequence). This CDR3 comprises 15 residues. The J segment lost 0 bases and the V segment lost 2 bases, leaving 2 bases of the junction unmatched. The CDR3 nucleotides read TGTGCCAGCAGCTTAAGGACAGGGCTGAACACTGAAGCTTTCTTT. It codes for CASSLRTGLNTEAFF.

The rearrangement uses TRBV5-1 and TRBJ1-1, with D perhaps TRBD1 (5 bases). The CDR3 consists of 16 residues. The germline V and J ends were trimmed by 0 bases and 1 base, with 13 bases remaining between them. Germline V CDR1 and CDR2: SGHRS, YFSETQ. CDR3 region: CASSLALQGGNTEAFF. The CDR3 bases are TGCGCCAGCAGCTTGGCCTTGCAGGGTGGGAACACTGAAGCTTTCTTT. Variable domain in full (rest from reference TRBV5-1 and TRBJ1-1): KAGVTQTPRYLIKTRGQQVTLSCSPISGHRSVSWYQQTPGQGLQFLFEYFSETQRNKGNFPGRFSGRQFSNSRSEMNVSTLELGDSALYLCASSLALQGGNTEAFFGQGTRLTVV.

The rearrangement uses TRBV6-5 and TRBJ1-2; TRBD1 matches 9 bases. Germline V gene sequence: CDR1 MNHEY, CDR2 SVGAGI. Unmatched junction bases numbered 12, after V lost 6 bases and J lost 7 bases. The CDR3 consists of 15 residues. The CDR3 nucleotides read TGTGCCAGCAGACCGGACAGGGGCCGGCAGGGTGGCTACACCTTC. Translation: CASRPDRGRQGGYTF.

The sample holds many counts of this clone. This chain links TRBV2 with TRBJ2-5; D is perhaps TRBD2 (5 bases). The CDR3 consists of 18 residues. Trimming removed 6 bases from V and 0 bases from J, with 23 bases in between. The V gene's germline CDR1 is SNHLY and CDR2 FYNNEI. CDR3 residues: CASRGSGSTRRYQETQYF. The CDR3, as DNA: TGTGCCAGCAGAGGGAGCGGATCCACCAGGCGATACCAAGAGACCCAGTACTTC. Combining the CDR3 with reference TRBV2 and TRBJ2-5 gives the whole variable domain EPEVTQTPSHQVTQMGQEVILRCVPISNHLYFYWYRQILGQKVEFLVSFYNNEISEKSEIFDDQFSVERPDGSNFTLKIRSTKLEDSAMYFCASRGSGSTRRYQETQYFGPGTRLLVL.

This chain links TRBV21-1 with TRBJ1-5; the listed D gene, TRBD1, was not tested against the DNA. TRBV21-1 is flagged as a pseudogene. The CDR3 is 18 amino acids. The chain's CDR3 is CASSKIDSYRDSNQPQHF. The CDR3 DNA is TGTGCCAGCAGCAAAATAGATTCTTACAGGGATAGCAATCAGCCCCAGCATTTT.

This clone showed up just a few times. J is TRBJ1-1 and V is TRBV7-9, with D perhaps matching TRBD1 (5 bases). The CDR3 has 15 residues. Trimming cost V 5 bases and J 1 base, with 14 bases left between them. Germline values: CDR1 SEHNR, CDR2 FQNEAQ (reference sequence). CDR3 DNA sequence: TGTGCCAGCAGCCCATTCGGGGGTTCGAACACTGAAGCTTTCTTT. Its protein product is CASSPFGGSNTEAFF. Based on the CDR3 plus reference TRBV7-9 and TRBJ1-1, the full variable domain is DTGVSQNPRHKITKRGQNVTFRCDPISEHNRLYWYRQTLGQGPEFLTYFQNEAQLEKSRLLSDRFSAERPKGSFSTLEIQRTEQGDSAMYLCASSPFGGSNTEAFFGQGTRLTVV.

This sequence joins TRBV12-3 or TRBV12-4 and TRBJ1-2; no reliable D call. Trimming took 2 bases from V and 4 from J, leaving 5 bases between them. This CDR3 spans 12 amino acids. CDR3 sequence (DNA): TGTGCCAGCAGTTTAAACACCTATGGCTACACCTTC. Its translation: CASSLNTYGYTF.

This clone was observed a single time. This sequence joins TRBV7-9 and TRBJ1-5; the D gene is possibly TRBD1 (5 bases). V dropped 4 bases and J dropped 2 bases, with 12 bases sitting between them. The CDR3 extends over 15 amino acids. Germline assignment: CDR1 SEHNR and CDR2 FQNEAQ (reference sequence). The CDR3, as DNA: TGTGCCAGCAGCTACCAAGGGGTGCGCAATCAGCCCCAGCATTTT. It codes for CASSYQGVRNQPQHF.

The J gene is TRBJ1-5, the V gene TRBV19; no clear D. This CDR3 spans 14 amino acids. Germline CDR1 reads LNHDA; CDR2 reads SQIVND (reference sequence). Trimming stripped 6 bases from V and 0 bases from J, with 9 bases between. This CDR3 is CASRQLNSNQPQHF. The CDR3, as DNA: TGTGCCAGTAGACAGTTGAATAGCAATCAGCCCCAGCATTTT.